The clone carrying this TCR beta chain was counted only a few times. The sample originates from a study of T-cell memory formation after mild COVID-19. MiXCR was run by TCRdb on the 5' RACE reads, yielding one entry per CDR3 protein. This table has around 250,000 distinct CDR3 sequences, about a sixth appearing once. This CDR3 has 14 amino acids. Trimming at V came to 6 bases and at J to 4 bases, leaving 6 bases not matched to a gene. Source material: PBMCs or a T cell subset sorted from them (not recorded which). The chain joins TRBV12-3 or TRBV12-4 to TRBJ1-5; TRBD1 matches at 7 bases. The TCR originated in a man aged 18 to 35 who had mild COVID-19 (a few samples of this study predate the infection). Cell type and time point are not known. The CDR3 region has the DNA TGTGCCAGCAGCCCGGGACAGCGGAATCAGCCCCAGCATTTT. Residues: CASSPGQRNQPQHF.